The present entry profiles one T cell receptor beta chain with its context. Its antigen is still unknown. This specimen comes from a study of CD8 T cells in ankylosing spondylitis. Study conclusions and caveats: A motif of under ten highly homologous TCR beta variants was seen as apparently characteristic of ankylosing spondylitis blood. Within matched ankylosing spondylitis synovial fluid, disease-linked clones were reportedly significantly enriched. Certain motif variants had earlier appeared in reactive arthritis synovial fluid and blood. CD8+ cells made up the disease-linked clones, which were relatively rare in peripheral blood.

Germline loops: CDR1 KGHDR, CDR2 SFDVKD. V lost 6 bases to trimming and J lost 6 bases; unmatched junction nucleotides: 15. The CDR3 has 16 amino acids. Quantitative 5'-RACE was performed with molecular barcodes, and it yielded the TCR beta libraries. TCRdb re-analysed the 5' RACE reads in MiXCR, keeping a single row per CDR3 protein. This sample carries fewer than 750,000 distinct CDR3 sequences, roughly 19% of them seen once, and the ten largest clones take around 20%. The sequencing input was blood, either unsorted or a sorted T cell fraction (not recorded which). This chain uses TRBV24-1 with TRBJ1-1; 7 bases map to TRBD1. This sequence was found in a male donor with ankylosing spondylitis. The chain's CDR3 is CATSWRRGASGAEAFF. The CDR3 DNA reads TGTGCCACCAGTTGGCGCAGGGGGGCATCAGGCGCTGAAGCTTTCTTT.